This TCR beta chain was obtained from a study of spatial heterogeneity in lung cancer (dated by TCRdb to about 2019). Context from the whole study: Donors were some 70 patients with early-stage, untreated non-small cell lung cancer from the lung TRACERx cohort. At surgery, over 200 tumor regions, 64 matched nontumor lung samples and 56 PBMC samples were TCR-sequenced for both alpha and beta chains. In the raw uncorrected reads, each unique combination of TCR and UMI appeared more than ten times on average. The study linked features of the TCR repertoire to counts of nonsynonymous mutations, which were determined by whole-exome sequencing of tumor tissue. The study quantitatively compared TCR alpha and beta repertoires across multiple tumor regions, matched nontumor lung and blood in non-small cell lung cancer. Follow-up PBMC samples were sequenced whenever the samples were available, and the median time to follow-up was about 25 months after resection. Beta-chain transcripts were consistently detected in greater numbers than alpha-chain transcripts, which likely reflected higher beta-chain transcript abundance. Here is what the overall study found, with its caveats: Ubiquitous expanded tumor TCRs were found in blood more often at tumor resection than at routine follow-up. Additional single-cell paired TCR alpha and beta sequencing was considered necessary to confirm, at a functional level, the hypothesis that regional TCRs recognize regional mutations. Only 14 patients were included in comparisons of baseline and follow-up blood repertoires.

The receptor library was made with 5' RACE. The sample was run on a NextSeq 500. The TCR library protocol attached a unique molecular identifier to each TCR cDNA molecule to allow correction of PCR and sequencing errors. The paper's processing steps were these. Decombinator tools were used for TCR identification, UMI-based error correction and CDR3 extraction. Expanded TCRs were defined as those above a frequency of 2 per 1,000, corresponding to the top 1% of the tumor frequency distribution. Each repertoire was subsampled 100 times to 5,000 TCRs, after which Renyi diversity was computed with the R vegan package. CDR3 similarity networks were constructed using string-kernel similarity of amino acid triplets, with links drawn between CDR3s whose pairwise similarity was above 0.82. Through fastp at Q25 and MiXCR, TCRdb rebuilt clones from the public reads, retaining in-frame beta chains. Identical CDR3 proteins give one entry, which carries the most common genes and DNA. The V and J calls were determined by TCRdb, not by the authors. The sample records about 16,000 distinct CDR3 sequences, 5.5% to 7% of which are singletons. Together, the top ten hold around 25% of the sample.

The V and J ends are trimmed by 1 base and 3 bases, leaving 13 bases between them. CDR1 SGHTA and CDR2 FQGNSA are derived from the germline V gene. Spanning cysteine to phenylalanine, the CDR3 consists of 15 amino acids. Only the CDR3 region is kept as DNA, spanning 45 bases read in frame from base 1. This clonotype was picked up many times. There is no known antigen for this receptor. No clone much larger than this one lies a single base away; base qualities are absent. The time point label corresponds to: blood at routine non-recurrence follow-up after resection. Whole RNA extracted from tumor and nontumor lung tissue, or from cryopreserved PBMC samples, was used for TCR sequencing without cell sorting. A patient was chosen for TCR sequencing only when enough RNA was available from at least two tumor regions.

The V and J genes are TRBV7-2 and TRBJ2-7, with the D segment identity uncertain. The clonotype was recovered from a male donor with early-stage non-small cell lung cancer. The sequenced sample was PBMCs, obtained at follow-up. The DNA is TGTGCCAGCAGCTTAGGGATTCCACAGAACTACGAGCAGTACTTC. Its protein reads: CASSLGIPQNYEQYF.